The entry below describes one T cell receptor beta chain. Its antigen target is currently unknown. No qualities accompany the bases; no much larger clone lies one base away. TCRbeta CDR3 regions were amplified from genomic DNA using the immunoSEQ Assay, a bias-controlled multiplex PCR. The original pipeline was this. The number of nucleated cells in each sample was estimated by amplification of reference gene primers within the assay. To quantify the absolute abundance of each unique TCRbeta CDR3 rearrangement, sequence reads were collapsed and filtered. For each sample, productive Simpson clonality was calculated by taking the square root of Simpson's diversity index across productive rearrangements. TCRdb took this table from immuneACCESS and kept in-frame rearrangements with V and J called. Such tables lack part of the clones; where checked against another copy, unresolved V genes explain under half of the gap, and the rest is unexplained. V, J and clone size reflect that table, while D and trimming were determined from the DNA. Recorded for this sample are a few hundred thousand clones; 75% to 90% of them occurred a single time. Jointly, the top ten make up approximately 4.8% of the sample.

Participants in the prospective study were enrolled through a virtual design, were aged about 18 to 100 years, and lived in 24 United States geographic areas. Cohort assignment in the prospective study relied on participant-reported clinical history from a screening survey and a study questionnaire. A participant counted as exposed if, within 2 weeks of entering the study, that participant had been in contact with someone who had a PCR-confirmed or clinician-diagnosed COVID-19 case. In the prospective study, whole blood, serum and a nasopharyngeal or oropharyngeal swab were collected from each participant by mobile phlebotomists. Prospective study participants could optionally give additional blood draws and questionnaires over an approximately two-month period. Before DNA extraction, blood samples from the prospective study were shipped at room temperature or frozen. This specimen comes from a study of blood T cell repertoires in COVID-19 (dated by TCRdb to 2018 to 2020). Background on the whole study: The collaborator samples originated in the United States, Italy and Spain and spanned the acute and convalescent phases of COVID-19. The dataset comprised deeply sampled blood TCRbeta repertoires from subjects exposed to, actively infected with, or recovered from COVID-19. Samples came from the ongoing ImmuneRACE study (first 160 participants) plus 1,254 subjects from 6 global collaborators. Where available, HLA class I and class II types were taken from metadata supplied by the sample provider and were not determined by assay-based typing. The sample metadata nearly always contained a de-identified subject ID, COVID-19 status, age in years and sex. The repertoires were released in a freely available public database intended as a resource for research on the immune response to SARS-CoV-2. The material from the prospective study consisted of cDNA or gDNA derived from T cells, B-cell-depleted T cells, or PBMCs. Study-wide conclusions, independent of this receptor: How much clinical and demographic metadata was included differed by source and by participant, and the metadata was provided uncurated.

The CDR3 covers 15 residues, taking in both the cysteine and the phenylalanine. Only the CDR3 part of the read is kept: 45 bases, read in frame from the first base. Trimming takes 3 bases off V and 2 bases off J; junction bases not matched to a gene: 4. CDR1 and CDR2 (WSHSY, SAAADI) derive from the germline V gene. This clonotype was obtained from a woman between 25 and 40 years old who had been exposed to COVID-19. Source material: PBMCs or T cells enriched from blood (not recorded which). Rearrangement joined TRBV10-2 to TRBJ1-3; TRBD1 aligns with 7 central bases. The DNA sequence is TGCGCCAGCAGTGATTCGGACAGGACTGGAAACACCATATATTTT. It translates to CASSDSDRTGNTIYF.